This TCR beta chain was sequenced during a study of regulatory T cells in long-lasting Graves disease. Time point reported: persistent/refractory GD, antithyroid drugs over 5 years with positive TRAb. Scientists built the TCR library using RNA that was extracted from PBMCs. CDR3 regions were amplified by Arm-PCR using iRepertoire HTBI primers to build TCR beta libraries. TCRdb re-derived calls from the multiplex PCR reads in MiXCR, one entry per CDR3 protein. The sample consists of hundreds of thousands of distinct CDR3 sequences, 20% of them appearing once. The CDR3 runs to 17 residues. Per the germline V gene, CDR1 is MDHEN and CDR2 is SYDVKM. This clonotype was counted a few times. This may be a read error: a much more frequent sequence differs by one nucleotide.

V usage is TRBV28 and J usage is TRBJ1-4, with 7 bases identical to TRBD1. This clonotype was sampled from a female donor with Graves disease. Specimen: peripheral blood mononuclear cells (PBMCs), collected when the disease was refractory, from a patient treated with antithyroid drugs. The CDR3 coding sequence is TGTGCCAGCAGTTTAGGGACAGCAGTCTTACGGGATGAACAACTGTTTTTT. This sequence encodes CASSLGTAVLRDEQLFF.